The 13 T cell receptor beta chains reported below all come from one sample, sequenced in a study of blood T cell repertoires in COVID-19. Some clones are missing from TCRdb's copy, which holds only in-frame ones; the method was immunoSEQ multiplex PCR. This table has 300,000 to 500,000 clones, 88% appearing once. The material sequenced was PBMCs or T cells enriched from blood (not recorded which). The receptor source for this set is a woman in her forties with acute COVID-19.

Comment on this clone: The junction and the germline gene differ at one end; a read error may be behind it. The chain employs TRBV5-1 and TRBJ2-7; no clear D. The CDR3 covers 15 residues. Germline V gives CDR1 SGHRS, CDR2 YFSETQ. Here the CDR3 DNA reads TGCGCCAGCAGCCCCGACTTAGGTGGTCTTCGCGAGCAGAACTTC. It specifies CASSPDLGGLREQNF.

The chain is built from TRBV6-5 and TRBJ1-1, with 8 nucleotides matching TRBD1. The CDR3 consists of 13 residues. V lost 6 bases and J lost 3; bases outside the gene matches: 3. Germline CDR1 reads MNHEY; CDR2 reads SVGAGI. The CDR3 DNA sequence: TGTGCCAGCAGCCAGGGGGCATACACTGAAGCTTTCTTT. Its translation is CASSQGAYTEAFF.

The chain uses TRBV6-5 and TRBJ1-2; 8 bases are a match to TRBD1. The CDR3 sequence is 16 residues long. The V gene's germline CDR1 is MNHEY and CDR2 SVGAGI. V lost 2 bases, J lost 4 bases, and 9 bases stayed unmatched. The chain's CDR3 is CASSYTGQGLSYGYTF. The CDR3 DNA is TGTGCCAGCAGTTACACCGGACAGGGTCTGTCCTATGGCTACACCTTC.

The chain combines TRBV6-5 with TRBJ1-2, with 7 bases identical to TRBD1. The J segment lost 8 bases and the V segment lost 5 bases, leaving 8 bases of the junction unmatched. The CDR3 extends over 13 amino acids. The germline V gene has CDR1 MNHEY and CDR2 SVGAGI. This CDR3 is CASSRQGMRGYTF. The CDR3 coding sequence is TGTGCCAGCAGTAGACAGGGAATGAGGGGCTACACCTTC.

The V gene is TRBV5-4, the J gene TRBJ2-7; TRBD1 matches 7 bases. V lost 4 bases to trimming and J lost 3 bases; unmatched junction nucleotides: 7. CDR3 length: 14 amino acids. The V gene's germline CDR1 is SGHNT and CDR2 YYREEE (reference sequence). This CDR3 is CASSPRDSLYEQYF. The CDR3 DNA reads TGTGCCAGCAGCCCACGGGACAGCCTCTACGAGCAGTACTTC.

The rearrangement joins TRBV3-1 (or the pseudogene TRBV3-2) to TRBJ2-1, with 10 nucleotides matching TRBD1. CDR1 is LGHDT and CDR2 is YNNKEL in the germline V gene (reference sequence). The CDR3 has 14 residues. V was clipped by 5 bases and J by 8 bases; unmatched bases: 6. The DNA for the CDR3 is TGTGCCAGCAGCACCCGACAGGGGGCTGATGAGCAGTTCTTC. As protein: CASSTRQGADEQFF.

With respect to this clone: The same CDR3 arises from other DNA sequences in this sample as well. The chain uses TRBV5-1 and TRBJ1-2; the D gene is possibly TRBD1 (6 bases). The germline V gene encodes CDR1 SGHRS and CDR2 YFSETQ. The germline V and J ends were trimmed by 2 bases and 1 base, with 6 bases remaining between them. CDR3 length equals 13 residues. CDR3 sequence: CASSLQGNYGYTF. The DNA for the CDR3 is TGCGCCAGCAGCTTACAGGGTAACTATGGCTACACCTTC.

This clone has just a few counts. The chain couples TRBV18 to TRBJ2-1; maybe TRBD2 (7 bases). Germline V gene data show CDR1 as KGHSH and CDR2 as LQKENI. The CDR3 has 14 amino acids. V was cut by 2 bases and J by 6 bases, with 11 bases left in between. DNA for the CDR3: TGTGCCAGCTCACCAACGCGGGGGCGCAATGAGCAGTTCTTC. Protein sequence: CASSPTRGRNEQFF.

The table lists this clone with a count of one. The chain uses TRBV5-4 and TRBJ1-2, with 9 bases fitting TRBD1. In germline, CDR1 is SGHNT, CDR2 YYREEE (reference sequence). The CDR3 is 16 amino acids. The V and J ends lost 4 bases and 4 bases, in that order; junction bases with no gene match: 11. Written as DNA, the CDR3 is TGTGCCAGCAGCCAGCCAACAGGGGGCTTCGGCTATGGCTACACCTTC. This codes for CASSQPTGGFGYGYTF.

CDR3 nucleotide sequence: TGCGCCAGCAGCTTGGCCCGGGACACCGAACTGTTTTTT. Its translation: CASSLARDTELFF. The rearrangement uses TRBV5-1 and TRBJ1-4, with D maybe TRBD1 (6 bases). The length of the CDR3 is 13 residues. Trimming pared 0 bases from V and 12 bases from J, leaving 12 bases between. The germline V gene encodes CDR1 SGHRS and CDR2 YFSETQ.

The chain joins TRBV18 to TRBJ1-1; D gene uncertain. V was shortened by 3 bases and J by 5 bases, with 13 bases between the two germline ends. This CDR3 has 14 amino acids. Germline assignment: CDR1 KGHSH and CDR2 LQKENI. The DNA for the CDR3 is TGTGCCAGCTCACCCTCCTTCCGAGGTACTGAAGCTTTCTTT. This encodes CASSPSFRGTEAFF.

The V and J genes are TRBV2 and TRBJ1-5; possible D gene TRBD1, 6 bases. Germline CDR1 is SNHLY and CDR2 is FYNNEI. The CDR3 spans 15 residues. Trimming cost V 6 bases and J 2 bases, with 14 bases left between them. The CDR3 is CASSYTGIGNQPQHF. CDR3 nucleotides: TGTGCCAGCAGCTATACAGGGATCGGCAATCAGCCCCAGCATTTT. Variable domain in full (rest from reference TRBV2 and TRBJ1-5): EPEVTQTPSHQVTQMGQEVILRCVPISNHLYFYWYRQILGQKVEFLVSFYNNEISEKSEIFDDQFSVERPDGSNFTLKIRSTKLEDSAMYFCASSYTGIGNQPQHFGDGTRLSIL.

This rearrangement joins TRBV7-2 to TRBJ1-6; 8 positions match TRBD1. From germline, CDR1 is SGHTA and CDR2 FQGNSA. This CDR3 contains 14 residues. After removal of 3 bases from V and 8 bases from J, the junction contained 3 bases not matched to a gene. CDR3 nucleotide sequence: TGTGCCAGCAGCTTCGCGACAGGGGATTCACCCCTCCACTTT. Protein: CASSFATGDSPLHF.